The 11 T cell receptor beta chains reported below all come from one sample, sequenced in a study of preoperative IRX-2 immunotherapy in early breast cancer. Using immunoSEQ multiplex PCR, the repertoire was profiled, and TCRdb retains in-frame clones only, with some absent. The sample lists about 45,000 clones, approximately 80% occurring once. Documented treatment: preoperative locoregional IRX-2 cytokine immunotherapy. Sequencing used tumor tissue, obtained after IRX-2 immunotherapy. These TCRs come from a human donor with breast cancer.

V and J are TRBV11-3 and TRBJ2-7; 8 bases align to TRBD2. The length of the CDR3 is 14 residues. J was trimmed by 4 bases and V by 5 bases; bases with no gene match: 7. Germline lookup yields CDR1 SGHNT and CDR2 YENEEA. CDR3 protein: CASSRSGSRYEQYF. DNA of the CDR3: TGTGCCAGCAGCCGCAGCGGGAGTAGGTACGAGCAGTACTTC.

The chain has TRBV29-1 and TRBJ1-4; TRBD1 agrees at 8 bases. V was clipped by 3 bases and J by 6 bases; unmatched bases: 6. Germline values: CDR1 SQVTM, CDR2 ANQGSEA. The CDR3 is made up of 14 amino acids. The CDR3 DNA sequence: TGCAGCGTTGAGGGGCAGGGGGCAGATGAAAAACTGTTTTTT. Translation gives CSVEGQGADEKLFF.

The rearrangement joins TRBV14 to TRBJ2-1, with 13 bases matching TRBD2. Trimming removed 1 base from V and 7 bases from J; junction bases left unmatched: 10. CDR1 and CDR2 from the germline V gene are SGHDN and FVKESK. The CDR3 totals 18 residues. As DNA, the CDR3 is TGTGCCAGCAGCCAAGTCCAACTAGCGGGAGGGCCGGTGAATGAGCAGTTCTTC. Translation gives CASSQVQLAGGPVNEQFF.

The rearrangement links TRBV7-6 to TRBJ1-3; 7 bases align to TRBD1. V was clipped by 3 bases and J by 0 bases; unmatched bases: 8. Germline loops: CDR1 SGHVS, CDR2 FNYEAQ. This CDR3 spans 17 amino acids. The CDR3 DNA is TGTGCCAGCAGCTTGGGCAAGGCAGGGGGCTCTGGAAACACCATATATTTT. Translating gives CASSLGKAGGSGNTIYF.

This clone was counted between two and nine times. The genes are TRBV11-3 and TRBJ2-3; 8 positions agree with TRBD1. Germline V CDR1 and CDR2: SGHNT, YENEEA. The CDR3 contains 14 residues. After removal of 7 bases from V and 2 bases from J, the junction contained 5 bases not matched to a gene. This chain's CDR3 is CASTGQGFTDTQYF. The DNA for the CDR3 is TGTGCCAGCACCGGACAGGGTTTCACAGATACGCAGTATTTT.

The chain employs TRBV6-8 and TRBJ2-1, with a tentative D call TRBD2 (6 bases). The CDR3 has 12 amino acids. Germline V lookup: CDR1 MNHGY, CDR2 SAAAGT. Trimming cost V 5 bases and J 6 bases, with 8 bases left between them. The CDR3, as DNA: TGTGCCAGCAGTGGGACTGGCAATGAGCAGTTCTTC. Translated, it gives CASSGTGNEQFF.

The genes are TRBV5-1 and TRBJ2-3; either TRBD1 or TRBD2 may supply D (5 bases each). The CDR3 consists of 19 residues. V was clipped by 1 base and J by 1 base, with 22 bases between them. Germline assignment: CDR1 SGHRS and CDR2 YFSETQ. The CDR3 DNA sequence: TGCGCCAGCAGCTTGTACCTAGCTCGAGGGGAAGGTCGCACAGATACGCAGTATTTT. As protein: CASSLYLARGEGRTDTQYF.

The chain's CDR3 is CASSPTSTSSGANVLTF. The DNA of the CDR3 is TGTGCCAGCAGCCCCACTAGTACCAGCTCTGGGGCCAACGTCCTGACTTTC. The J gene is TRBJ2-6, the V gene TRBV7-5; TRBD2 reflects the table's D call only, with no check against the DNA. TRBV7-5 is labeled a pseudogene. This CDR3 comprises 17 residues.

The CDR3 protein is CSVAVAAETQYF. CDR3 bases: TGCAGCGTTGCCGTAGCCGCGGAGACCCAGTACTTC. V usage is TRBV29-1 and J usage is TRBJ2-5; D is unclear. The germline V gene encodes CDR1 SQVTM and CDR2 ANQGSEA. The CDR3 totals 12 residues. Trimming took 4 bases from V and 5 from J, leaving 11 bases between them.

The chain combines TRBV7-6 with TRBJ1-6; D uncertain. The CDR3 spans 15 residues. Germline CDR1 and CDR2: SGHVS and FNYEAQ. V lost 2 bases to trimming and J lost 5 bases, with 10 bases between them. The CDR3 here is CASSLWRRDNSPLHF. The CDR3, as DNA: TGTGCCAGCAGCTTATGGAGAAGGGATAATTCACCCCTCCACTTT.

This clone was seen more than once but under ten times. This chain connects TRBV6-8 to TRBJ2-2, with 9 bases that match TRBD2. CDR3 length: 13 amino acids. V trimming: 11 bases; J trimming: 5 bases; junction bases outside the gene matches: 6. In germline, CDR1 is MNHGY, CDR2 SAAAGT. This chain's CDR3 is CAGRTSETGELFF. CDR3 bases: TGTGCCGGCCGGACTAGCGAAACCGGGGAGCTGTTTTTT.